Sequencing of this T cell receptor beta chain was carried out in a study of blood T cell repertoires in COVID-19. The overall study: COVID-19 samples collected from the United States, Italy and Spain covered acute and convalescent phases. The cDNA or gDNA used as material had been derived from T cells, B-cell-depleted T cells, or PBMCs.

In the source study's methods: By means of reference gene primer amplification, nucleated cell counts were estimated. Repertoires were generated with immunoSEQ multiplex PCR, while TCRdb's copy carries only in-frame clones and drops some. V and J calls and clone size are copied from that table; D and trimming were computed from the DNA. Among more than 95,000 clones listed, roughly 80% were seen once. The sample consisted of peripheral blood. The sequence was collected from a woman older than 75 with active or convalescent COVID-19.

The CDR3 sequence is CASSLSRGAGELFF. The CDR3 DNA follows: TGTGCCAGCAGCCTCTCCAGGGGAGCCGGGGAGCTGTTTTTT. The genes are TRBV28 and TRBJ2-2, with D maybe TRBD1 (6 bases). CDR1 and CDR2 from the germline V gene are MDHEN and SYDVKM. The V gene lost 6 bases and the J gene lost 6 bases, with 14 bases spanning the gap. The CDR3 extends over 14 amino acids.